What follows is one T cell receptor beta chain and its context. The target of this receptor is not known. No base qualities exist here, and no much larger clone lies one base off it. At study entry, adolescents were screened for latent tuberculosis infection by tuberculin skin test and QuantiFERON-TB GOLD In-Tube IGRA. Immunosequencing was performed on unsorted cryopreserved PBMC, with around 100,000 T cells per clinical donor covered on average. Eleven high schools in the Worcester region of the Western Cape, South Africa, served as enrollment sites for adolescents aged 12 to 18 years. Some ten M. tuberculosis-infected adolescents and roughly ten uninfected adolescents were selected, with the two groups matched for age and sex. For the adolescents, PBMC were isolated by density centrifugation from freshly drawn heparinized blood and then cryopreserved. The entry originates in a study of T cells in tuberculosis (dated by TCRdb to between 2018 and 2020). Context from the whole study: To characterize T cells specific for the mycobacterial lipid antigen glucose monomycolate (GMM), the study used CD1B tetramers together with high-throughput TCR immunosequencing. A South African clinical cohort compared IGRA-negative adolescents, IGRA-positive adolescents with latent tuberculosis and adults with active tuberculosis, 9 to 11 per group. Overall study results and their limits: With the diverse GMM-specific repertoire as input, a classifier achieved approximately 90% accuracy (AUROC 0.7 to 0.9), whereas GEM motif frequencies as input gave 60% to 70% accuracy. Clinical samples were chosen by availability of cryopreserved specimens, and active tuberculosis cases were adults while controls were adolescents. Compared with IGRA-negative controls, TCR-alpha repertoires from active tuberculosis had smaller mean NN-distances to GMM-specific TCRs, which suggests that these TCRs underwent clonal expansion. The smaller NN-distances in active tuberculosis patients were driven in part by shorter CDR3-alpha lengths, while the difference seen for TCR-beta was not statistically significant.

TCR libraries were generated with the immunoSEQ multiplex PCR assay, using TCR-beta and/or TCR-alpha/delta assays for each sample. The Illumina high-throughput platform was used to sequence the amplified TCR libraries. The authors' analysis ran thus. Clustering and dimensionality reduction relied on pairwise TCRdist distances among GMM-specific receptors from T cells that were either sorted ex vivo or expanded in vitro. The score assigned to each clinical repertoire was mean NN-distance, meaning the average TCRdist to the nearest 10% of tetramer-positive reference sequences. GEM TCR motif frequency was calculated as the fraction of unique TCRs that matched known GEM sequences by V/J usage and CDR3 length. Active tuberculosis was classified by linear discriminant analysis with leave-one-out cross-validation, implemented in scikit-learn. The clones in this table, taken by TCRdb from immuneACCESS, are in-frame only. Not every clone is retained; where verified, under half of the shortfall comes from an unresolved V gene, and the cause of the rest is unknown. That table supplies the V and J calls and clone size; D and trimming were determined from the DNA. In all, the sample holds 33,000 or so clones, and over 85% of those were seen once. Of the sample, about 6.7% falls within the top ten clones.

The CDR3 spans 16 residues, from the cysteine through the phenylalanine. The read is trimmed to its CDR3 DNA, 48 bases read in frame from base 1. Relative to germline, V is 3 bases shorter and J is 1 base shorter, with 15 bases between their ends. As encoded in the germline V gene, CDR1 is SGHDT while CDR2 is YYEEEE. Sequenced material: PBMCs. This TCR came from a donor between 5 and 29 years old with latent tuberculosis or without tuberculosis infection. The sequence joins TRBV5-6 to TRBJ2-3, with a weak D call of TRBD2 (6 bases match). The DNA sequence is TGTGCCAGCAGCTCCCCAAGCGGGCGGGGCACAGATACGCAGTATTTT. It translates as CASSSPSGRGTDTQYF. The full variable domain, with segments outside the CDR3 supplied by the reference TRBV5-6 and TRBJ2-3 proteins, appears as DAGVTQSPTHLIKTRGQQVTLRCSPKSGHDTVSWYQQALGQGPQFIFQYYEEEERQRGNFPDRFSGHQFPNYSSELNVNALLLGDSALYLCASSSPSGRGTDTQYFGPGTRLTVL.